The 8 T cell receptor beta chains below were found in one sample sequenced in a study of molecular identifiers for immune sequencing clone quantification. Via MiXCR, TCRdb re-called the PCR reads, giving one row per CDR3 protein. The table records approximately 90,000 distinct CDR3 sequences, roughly a fifth of them present only once. Sequenced: naive CD8+ T cells from blood, with Jurkat cell RNA spiked in. The subset is: FACS-sorted CD8+CD4-CCR7+CD45RA+ naive T cells. The receptors shown here come from a human donor in good health. Some libraries in this study had Jurkat cell RNA spiked in.

This clonotype showed up just a few times. The chain joins TRBV20-1 to TRBJ2-7; 11 bases line up with TRBD1. Germline V gives CDR1 DFQATT, CDR2 SNEGSKA (reference sequence). The CDR3 runs to 16 residues. V dropped 0 bases and J dropped 4; count of bases not matched to a gene: 8. CDR3 DNA sequence: TGCAGTGCTAGAGATCTCCAGGACAGGGGGCCGTACGAGCAGTACTTC. This encodes CSARDLQDRGPYEQYF.

The chain employs TRBV29-1 and TRBJ1-1, with 7 bases aligning to TRBD1. The V gene end was trimmed by 6 bases and the J gene end by 1 base; junction bases not matched to a gene: 5. The germline V gene has CDR1 SQVTM and CDR2 ANQGSEA. The CDR3 is 13 residues long. The CDR3 DNA is TGCAGCGTACCGGGACAGCAGAACACTGAAGCTTTCTTT. Encoded protein: CSVPGQQNTEAFF.

This clonotype was detected many times. The CDR3 region has the DNA TGTGCCAGTTCGAGTTTCGGGGGGGGCCCTTATACGCAGTATTTT. This codes for CASSSFGGGPYTQYF. The J gene is TRBJ2-3, the V gene TRBV19, with 8 bases fitting TRBD2. Trimming took 8 bases from V and 7 from J; bases not matched to a gene: 14. The germline V gene encodes CDR1 LNHDA and CDR2 SQIVND (reference sequence). There are 15 residues in the CDR3. The whole variable domain, remainder taken from reference TRBV19 and TRBJ2-3, is DGGITQSPKYLFRKEGQNVTLSCEQNLNHDAMYWYRQDPGQGLRLIYYSQIVNDFQKGDIAEGYSVSREKKESFPLTVTSAQKNPTAFYLCASSSFGGGPYTQYFGPGTRLTVL.

This clonotype was picked up many times. J is TRBJ1-1 and V is TRBV6-5; D might be TRBD1 (6 bases). The CDR3 length is 14 residues. Per germline, CDR1 MNHEY and CDR2 SVGAGI. The germline V and J ends were trimmed by 8 bases and 1 base, with 14 bases remaining between them. Written as DNA, the CDR3 is TGTGCCAGCTCGTTCGGGGGCCGGAACACTGAAGCTTTCTTT. Protein sequence: CASSFGGRNTEAFF.

This clonotype was seen repeatedly, ten times or more. The rearrangement joins TRBV6-2 or TRBV6-3 to TRBJ2-1, with D perhaps matching TRBD1 (7 bases). Germline CDR1 is MNHEY and CDR2 is SVGEGT. The V gene lost 2 bases and the J gene lost 9 bases, with 14 bases spanning the gap. This CDR3 is 14 amino acids long. CDR3 loop: CASSYVDREVEQFF. CDR3 coding DNA: TGTGCCAGCAGTTACGTCGACAGGGAGGTTGAGCAGTTCTTC.

This clonotype was seen more than once but under ten times. The chain combines TRBV2 with TRBJ2-7, with a possible D match to TRBD1 (5 bases). CDR1 is SNHLY and CDR2 is FYNNEI in the germline V gene. V was cut by 6 bases and J by 2 bases, with 11 bases left in between. This CDR3 region has 13 residues. The CDR3 DNA reads TGTGCCAGCAGACCGACAGTTGCCTACGAGCAGTACTTC. Its protein is CASRPTVAYEQYF.

J is TRBJ2-1 and V is TRBV7-6, with 8 bases aligning to TRBD1. CDR1 SGHVS and CDR2 FNYEAQ come from the germline V gene. The V and J ends lost 3 bases and 2 bases, in that order; junction bases with no gene match: 12. The CDR3 sequence is 18 residues long. The CDR3 region is CASSFGRERTGPYNEQFF. DNA of the CDR3: TGTGCCAGCAGCTTCGGTCGAGAGAGGACAGGGCCCTACAATGAGCAGTTCTTC.

Comments on this clonotype: A clone one base away is much larger, so this may be a read error. The rearrangement uses TRBV29-1 and TRBJ2-7; no definite D call. The CDR3 covers 16 residues. Germline CDR1 SQVTM, CDR2 ANQGSEA. Deletions cut 1 base from V and 0 bases from J, with 16 bases between. The CDR3 reads CSVEGPGQSSSYEQYF. CDR3 sequence (DNA): TGCAGCGTTGAAGGTCCCGGCCAGTCGAGCTCCTACGAGCAGTACTTC.